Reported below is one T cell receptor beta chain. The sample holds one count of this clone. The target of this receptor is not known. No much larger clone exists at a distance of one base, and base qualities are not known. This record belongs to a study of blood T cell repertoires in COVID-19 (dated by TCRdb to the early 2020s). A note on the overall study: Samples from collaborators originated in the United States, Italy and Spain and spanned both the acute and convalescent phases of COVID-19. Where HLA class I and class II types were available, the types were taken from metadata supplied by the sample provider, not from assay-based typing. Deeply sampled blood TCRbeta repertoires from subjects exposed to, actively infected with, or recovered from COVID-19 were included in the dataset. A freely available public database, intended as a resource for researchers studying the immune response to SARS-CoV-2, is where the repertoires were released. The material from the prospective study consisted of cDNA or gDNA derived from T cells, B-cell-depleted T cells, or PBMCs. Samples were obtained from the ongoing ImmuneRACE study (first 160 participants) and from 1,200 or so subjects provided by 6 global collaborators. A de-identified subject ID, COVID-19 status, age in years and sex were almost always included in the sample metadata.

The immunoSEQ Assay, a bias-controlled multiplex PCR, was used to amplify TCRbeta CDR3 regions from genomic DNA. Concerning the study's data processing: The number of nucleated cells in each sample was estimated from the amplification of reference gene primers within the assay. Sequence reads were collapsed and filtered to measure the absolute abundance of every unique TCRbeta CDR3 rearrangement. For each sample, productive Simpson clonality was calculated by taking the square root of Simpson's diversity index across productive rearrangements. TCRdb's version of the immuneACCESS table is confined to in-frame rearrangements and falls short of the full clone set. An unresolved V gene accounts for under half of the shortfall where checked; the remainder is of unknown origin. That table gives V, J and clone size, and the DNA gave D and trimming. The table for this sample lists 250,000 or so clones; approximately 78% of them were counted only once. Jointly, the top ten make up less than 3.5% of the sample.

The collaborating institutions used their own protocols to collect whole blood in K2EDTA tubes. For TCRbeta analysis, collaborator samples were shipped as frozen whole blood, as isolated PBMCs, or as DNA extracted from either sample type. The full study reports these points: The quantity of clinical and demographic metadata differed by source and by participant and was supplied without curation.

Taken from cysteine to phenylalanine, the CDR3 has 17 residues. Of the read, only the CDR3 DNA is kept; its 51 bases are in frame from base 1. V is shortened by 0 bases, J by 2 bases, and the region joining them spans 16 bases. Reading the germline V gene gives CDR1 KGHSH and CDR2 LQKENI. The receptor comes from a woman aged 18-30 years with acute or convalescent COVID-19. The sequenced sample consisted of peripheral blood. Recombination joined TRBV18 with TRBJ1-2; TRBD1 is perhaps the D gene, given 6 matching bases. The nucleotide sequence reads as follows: TGTGCCAGCTCACCACCCGAGACAGGAGCCAGAAACTATGGCTACACCTTC. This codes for CASSPPETGARNYGYTF.